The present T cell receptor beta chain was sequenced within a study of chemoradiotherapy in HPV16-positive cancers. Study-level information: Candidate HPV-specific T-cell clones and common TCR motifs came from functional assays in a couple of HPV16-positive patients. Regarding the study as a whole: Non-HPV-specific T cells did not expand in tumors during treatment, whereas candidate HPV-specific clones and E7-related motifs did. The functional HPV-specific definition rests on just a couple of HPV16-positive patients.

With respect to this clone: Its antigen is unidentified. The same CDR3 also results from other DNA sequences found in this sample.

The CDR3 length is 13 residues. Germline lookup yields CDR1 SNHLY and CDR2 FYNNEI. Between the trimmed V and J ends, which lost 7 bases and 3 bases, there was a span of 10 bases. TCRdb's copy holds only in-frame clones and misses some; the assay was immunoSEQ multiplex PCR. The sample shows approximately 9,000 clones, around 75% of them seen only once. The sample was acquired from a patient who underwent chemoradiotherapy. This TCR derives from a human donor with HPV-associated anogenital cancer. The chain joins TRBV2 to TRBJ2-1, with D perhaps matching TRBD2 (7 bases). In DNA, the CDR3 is TGTGCCAGCATGCGGGGGCTCTACAATGAGCAGTTCTTC. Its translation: CASMRGLYNEQFF. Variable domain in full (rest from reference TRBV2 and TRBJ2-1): EPEVTQTPSHQVTQMGQEVILRCVPISNHLYFYWYRQILGQKVEFLVSFYNNEISEKSEIFDDQFSVERPDGSNFTLKIRSTKLEDSAMYFCASMRGLYNEQFFGPGTRLTVL.